This TCR beta chain was observed in a study of brain T cells in children with intractable seizures. Sequenced by immunoSEQ multiplex PCR; TCRdb stores in-frame clones only, minus some. The sample holds roughly 120,000 clones; around 94% are singletons and the top ten take roughly 4%. Patients received at least one anti-epileptic drug before surgery. Findings and limits, study-wide: Patients' HCMV serostatus was unknown; virus specificity rests on CDR3 similarity alone.

With regard to this clone: What it binds is not known.

Germline loops: CDR1 SGHTA, CDR2 FQGNSA. The CDR3 is 15 residues long. The V gene lost 4 bases and the J gene lost 1 base, with 10 bases spanning the gap. The receptor was derived from a boy under two years old with hemimegalencephaly and intractable seizures. The starting material was peripheral blood, obtained at surgery. This chain uses TRBV7-2 with TRBJ2-2, with D perhaps matching TRBD2 (5 bases). CDR3 residues: CASSSHSVNTGELFF. The CDR3 nucleotides are TGTGCCAGCAGCTCTCATAGCGTGAACACCGGGGAGCTGTTTTTT.